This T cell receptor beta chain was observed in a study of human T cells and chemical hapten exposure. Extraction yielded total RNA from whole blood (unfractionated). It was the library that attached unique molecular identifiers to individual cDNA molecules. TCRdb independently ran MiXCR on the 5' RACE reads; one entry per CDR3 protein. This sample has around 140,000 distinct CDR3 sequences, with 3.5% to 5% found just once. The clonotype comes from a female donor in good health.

The CDR3: CASSLRGSLEKLFF. In nucleotides, the CDR3 is TGTGCCAGCAGCTTGAGAGGATCACTGGAAAAACTGTTTTTT. This chain links TRBV5-6 with TRBJ1-4; D uncertain. The CDR3 runs to 14 residues. Germline V gives CDR1 SGHDT, CDR2 YYEEEE. Trimming cost V 1 base and J 8 bases, with 12 bases left between them. Based on the CDR3 plus reference TRBV5-6 and TRBJ1-4, the full variable domain is DAGVTQSPTHLIKTRGQQVTLRCSPKSGHDTVSWYQQALGQGPQFIFQYYEEEERQRGNFPDRFSGHQFPNYSSELNVNALLLGDSALYLCASSLRGSLEKLFFGSGTQLSVL.